One and the same sample provided the 14 T cell receptor beta chains below, sequenced in a study of blood T cell repertoires in COVID-19. TCRdb keeps only in-frame clones here, not all; method: immunoSEQ multiplex PCR. Of around 300,000 clones detected, around 89% appear once; the ten largest clones hold 1.5% to 2%. Sequences were obtained from peripheral blood. These receptors were taken from a woman aged 30 to 39 with COVID-19, enrolled during active disease.

This chain links TRBV7-2 with TRBJ2-5, with TRBD1 identical over 9 bases. Germline assignment: CDR1 SGHTA and CDR2 FQGNSA. After removal of 5 bases from V and 5 bases from J, the junction contained 6 bases not matched to a gene. The CDR3 spans 14 residues. CDR3 sequence reads: CASSRGDRAETQYF. The CDR3 nucleotides are TGTGCCAGCAGCCGCGGGGACAGGGCTGAGACCCAGTACTTC.

The chain joins TRBV6-2 or TRBV6-3 to TRBJ2-3, with TRBD1 matching over 7 bases. Per the germline V gene, CDR1 is MNHEY and CDR2 is SVGEGT. This CDR3 is 21 amino acids long. The V segment lost 2 bases and the J segment 0 bases; nucleotides outside the gene matches: 20. CDR3 in amino acids: CASSYDDRDSEEDSSTDTQYF. In DNA, the CDR3 is TGTGCCAGCAGTTACGACGACCGGGACAGCGAAGAAGACTCTAGCACAGATACGCAGTATTTT.

This chain links TRBV4-3 with TRBJ1-1; D is possibly TRBD1 (5 bases). The CDR3 sequence is 17 residues long. CDR1 and CDR2 from the germline V gene are LGHNA and YSLEER. Trimming removed 3 bases at V and 3 bases at J, with 20 bases between. CDR3 sequence (DNA): TGCGCCAGCAGCCACCTCAGGTCGGGGGTCGGGGACACTGAAGCTTTCTTT. Protein: CASSHLRSGVGDTEAFF.

V gene TRBV28 combines with J gene TRBJ1-3; 7 bases line up with TRBD1. This CDR3 region has 14 residues. Germline loops: CDR1 MDHEN, CDR2 SYDVKM. V dropped 7 bases and J dropped 1; count of bases not matched to a gene: 4. The CDR3 loop is CASIAGGSGNTIYF. The CDR3 DNA reads TGTGCCAGCATCGCAGGGGGTTCTGGAAACACCATATATTTT.

The CDR3 spells CASSGTKNGYTF. The CDR3 region has the DNA TGTGCCAGCAGTGGAACAAAAAATGGCTACACCTTC. The chain uses TRBV2 and TRBJ1-2; D is unclear. CDR1 and CDR2 (germline): SNHLY, FYNNEI. This CDR3 comprises 12 residues. Between the trimmed V and J ends, which lost 4 bases and 6 bases, there was a span of 9 bases.

The chain is built from TRBV6-2 or TRBV6-3 and TRBJ2-1; tentatively, D is TRBD2 (6 bases). CDR3 size: 14 residues. Germline V lookup: CDR1 MNHEY, CDR2 SVGEGT. V was clipped by 2 bases and J by 9 bases, with 14 bases between them. The CDR3 coding sequence is TGTGCCAGCAGTTACGGTACCCGGGGAGGTGAGCAGTTCTTC. This gives the protein CASSYGTRGGEQFF.

The V and J genes are TRBV14 and TRBJ2-5, with 14 bases fitting TRBD2. The CDR3 has 16 residues. Germline V gives CDR1 SGHDN, CDR2 FVKESK. V dropped 4 bases and J dropped 5; count of bases not matched to a gene: 6. CDR3 sequence: CASSPRLAGGLETQYF. The CDR3 nucleotides read TGTGCCAGCAGCCCCAGACTAGCGGGGGGGCTCGAGACCCAGTACTTC.

The chain recombines TRBV7-9 with TRBJ2-3; 9 bases fit TRBD2. Germline trimming cut 0 bases from V and 5 bases from J; bases unmatched to any gene: 3. CDR1 SEHNR and CDR2 FQNEAQ come from the germline V gene (reference sequence). The CDR3 runs 15 residues. CDR3 region: CASSLAAGGRDTQYF. As DNA, the CDR3 is TGTGCCAGCAGCTTAGCTGCGGGGGGGCGAGATACGCAGTATTTT.

The J gene is TRBJ1-2, the V gene TRBV3-1 (or the pseudogene TRBV3-2); TRBD1 aligns across 9 bases. The length of the CDR3 is 14 residues. The germline V gene has CDR1 LGHDT and CDR2 YNNKEL (reference sequence). V was clipped by 6 bases and J by 5 bases; unmatched bases: 7. CDR3 sequence (DNA): TGTGCCAGCAGAGATAAAGGGACAGGGTATGGCTACACCTTC. This sequence encodes CASRDKGTGYGYTF.

The rearrangement uses TRBV5-1 and TRBJ1-3; the D gene is possibly TRBD1 (5 bases). Trimming removed 4 bases from V and 2 bases from J, with 10 bases in between. Looked up from germline, CDR1 is SGHRS and CDR2 is YFSETQ. This CDR3 is built from 14 residues. CDR3 coding DNA: TGCGCCAGCAGCCCCGCAGGGACTGGAAACACCATATATTTT. As protein: CASSPAGTGNTIYF. The full variable domain, with the rest looked up from reference TRBV5-1 and TRBJ1-3, is KAGVTQTPRYLIKTRGQQVTLSCSPISGHRSVSWYQQTPGQGLQFLFEYFSETQRNKGNFPGRFSGRQFSNSRSEMNVSTLELGDSALYLCASSPAGTGNTIYFGEGSWLTVV.

The genes are TRBV27 and TRBJ1-6, with D perhaps TRBD1 (6 bases). Germline CDR1 is MNHEY and CDR2 is SMNVEV (reference sequence). Trimming took off 2 bases at V and 4 bases at J, with 12 bases between the two ends. The CDR3 length is 16 residues. In DNA, the CDR3 is TGTGCCAGCAGTTTACAGGGGTTCAGGTATAATTCACCCCTCCACTTT. Translating it yields CASSLQGFRYNSPLHF.

The chain couples TRBV11-3 to TRBJ2-2; a weak D match, TRBD2 (5 bases). Germline V gene data show CDR1 as SGHNT and CDR2 as YENEEA. V lost 4 bases and J lost 1, with 13 bases in between. The CDR3 has 16 residues. The CDR3 loop is CASSSPRGLNTGELFF. CDR3 DNA: TGTGCCAGCAGCTCCCCCCGAGGACTGAACACCGGGGAGCTGTTTTTT.

The chain has TRBV7-2 and TRBJ1-2, with D maybe TRBD1 (5 bases). Trimming pared 0 bases from V and 7 bases from J, leaving 12 bases between. CDR1 SGHTA and CDR2 FQGNSA come from the germline V gene. This CDR3 is 14 amino acids long. The DNA for the CDR3 is TGTGCCAGCAGCTTAGCGGAAGGGGCGGCTGGCTACACCTTC. Protein sequence: CASSLAEGAAGYTF.

The CDR3 region has the DNA TGTGCCAGCAGCTTAGGCAGGGGCGATTCACCCCTCCACTTT. Translated, it gives CASSLGRGDSPLHF. This rearrangement joins TRBV11-3 to TRBJ1-6; possible D gene TRBD1, 6 bases. The germline V gene has CDR1 SGHNT and CDR2 YENEEA. The CDR3 extends over 14 amino acids. Trimming removed 1 base at V and 8 bases at J, with 9 bases between.